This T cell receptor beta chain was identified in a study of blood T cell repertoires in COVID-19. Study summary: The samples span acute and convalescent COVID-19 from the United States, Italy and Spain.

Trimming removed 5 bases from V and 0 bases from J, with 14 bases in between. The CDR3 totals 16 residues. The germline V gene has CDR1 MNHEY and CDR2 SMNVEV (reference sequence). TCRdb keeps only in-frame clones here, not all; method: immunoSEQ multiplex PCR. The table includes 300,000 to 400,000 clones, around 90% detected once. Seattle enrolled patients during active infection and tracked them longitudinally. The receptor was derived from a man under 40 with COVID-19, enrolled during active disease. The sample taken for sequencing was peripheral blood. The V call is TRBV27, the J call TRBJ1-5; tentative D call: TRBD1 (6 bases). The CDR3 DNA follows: TGTGCCAGCAGTAACGGGACATCCTATAGCAATCAGCCCCAGCATTTT. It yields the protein CASSNGTSYSNQPQHF.